The TCR beta chain described here comes from a study of CD8 T cells in Susac syndrome. The overall study: Patients with Susac syndrome were, at the time of blood collection, therapy-naive, maintained on corticosteroids, or maintained on intravenous immunoglobulin alone.

Sequencing of TCR beta, carried out with a high-throughput approach, was applied to CD8+ and CD4+ T cells from the blood. TEMRA cells were enriched by FACS, while CD8+ and CD4+ T cells were obtained through a negative isolation that was performed magnetically. Germline V gene sequence: CDR1 SGHNT, CDR2 YENEEA. The CDR3 spans 13 residues. The junction had 1 base not matched to a gene; V was cut back by 5 bases and J by 4 bases. RNA, at about 0.45 to 1 ug, was reverse transcribed with random hexamers. Amplification of TCR beta CDR3 used immunoSEQ multiplex PCR across 54 Vbeta and 13 Jbeta. TCRdb re-analysed the immunoSEQ multiplex PCR reads in MiXCR, keeping a single row per CDR3 protein. The data hold about 130,000 distinct CDR3 sequences, with 85% to 95% observed a single time.

Material: CD8+ T cells from PBMCs. This sequence joins TRBV11-3 and TRBJ2-2; TRBD2 agrees at 7 bases. The clonotype comes from a human donor with Susac syndrome. The chain's CDR3 is CASSQRGTGELFF. CDR3 nucleotides: TGTGCCAGCAGCCAGCGGGGCACCGGGGAGCTGTTTTTT.